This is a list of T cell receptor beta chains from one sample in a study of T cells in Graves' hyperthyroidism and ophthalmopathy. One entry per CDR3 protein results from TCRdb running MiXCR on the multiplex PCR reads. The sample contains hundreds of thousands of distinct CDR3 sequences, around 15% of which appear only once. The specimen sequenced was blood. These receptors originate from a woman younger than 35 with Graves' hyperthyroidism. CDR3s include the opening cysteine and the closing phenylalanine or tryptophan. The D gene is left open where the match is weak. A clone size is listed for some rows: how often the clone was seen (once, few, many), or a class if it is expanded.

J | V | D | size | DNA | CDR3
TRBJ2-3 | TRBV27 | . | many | TGTGCCAGCAGTTCGCAGCGGAACACAGATACGCAGTATTTT | CASSSQRNTDTQYF
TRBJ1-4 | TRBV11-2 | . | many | TGTGCCAGCAGCTTAGTTGTCGGATCCACAACTAATGAAAAACTGTTTTTT | CASSLVVGSTTNEKLFF
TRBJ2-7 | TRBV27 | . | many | TGTGCCAGCAGTTCGTTAGTGCGGTACTACGAGCAGTACTTC | CASSSLVRYYEQYF
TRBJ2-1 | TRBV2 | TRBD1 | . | TGTGCCAGCAGGGCCGGGACAGGGATAAACTACAATGAGCAGTTCTTC | CASRAGTGINYNEQFF
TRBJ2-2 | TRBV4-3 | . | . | TGCGCCAGCAGCCAGGGGGTTAACGGGGAGCTGTTTTTT | CASSQGVNGELFF
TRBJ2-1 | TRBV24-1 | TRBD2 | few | TGTGCCACCAGTGATTTCAAGGGACTAGCGGGAGACGGTGAGCAGTTCTTC | CATSDFKGLAGDGEQFF
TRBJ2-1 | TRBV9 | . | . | TGTGCCAGCAGCGGGGGACCATCGGAGAATGAGCAGTTCTTC | CASSGGPSENEQFF
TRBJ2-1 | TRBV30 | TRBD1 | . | TGTGCCTGGGAGCCGGGACAGGGCTACAATGAGCAGTTCTTC | CAWEPGQGYNEQFF
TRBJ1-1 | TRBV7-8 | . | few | TGTGCCAGCAGCTTAGGGCAGACATTGAACACTGAAGCTTTCTTT | CASSLGQTLNTEAFF
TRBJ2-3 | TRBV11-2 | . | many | TGTGCCAGCAGCTTAGAGTGGGCGGGGAAAGAAACGCAGTATTTT | CASSLEWAGKETQYF
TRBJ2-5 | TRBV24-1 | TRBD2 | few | TGTGCCACCAGTGATTTGGGGACTAGAGAGACCCAGTACTTC | CATSDLGTRETQYF
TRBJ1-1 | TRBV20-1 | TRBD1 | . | TGCAGTGCTTTACAGGGGTCGGGCACTGAAGCTTTCTTT | CSALQGSGTEAFF
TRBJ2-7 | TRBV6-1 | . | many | TGTGCCAGCAGTGGTTTAAGGGGAGCGAGAGAGCAGTACTTC | CASSGLRGAREQYF
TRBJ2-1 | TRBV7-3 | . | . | TGTGCCAGCAGCTCTGCAGGGGGGAAACTCAATGAGCAGTTCTTC | CASSSAGGKLNEQFF
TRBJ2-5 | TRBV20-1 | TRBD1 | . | TGCAGTGCTAGAGTCCGGGCCAGGGGGTTCCGGTTAAGTTGGGAGACCCAGTACTTC | CSARVRARGFRLSWETQYF
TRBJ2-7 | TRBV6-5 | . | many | TGTGCCAGCAGTTACTCTCGGGGAACGGAGCAGTACTTC | CASSYSRGTEQYF
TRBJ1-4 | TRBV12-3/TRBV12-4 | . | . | TGTGCCAGCAGTCGCCCTTTGGGAAACGATAATGAAAAACTGTTTTTT | CASSRPLGNDNEKLFF
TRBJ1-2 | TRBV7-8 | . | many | TGTGCCAGCAGCTTAGCACAGCTCGATGGCTACACCTTC | CASSLAQLDGYTF
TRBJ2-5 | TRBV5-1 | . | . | TGCGCCAGCAGCTTGCCCCTCGGGGAGACCCAGTACTTC | CASSLPLGETQYF
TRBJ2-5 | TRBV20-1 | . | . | TGCAGTGCTAGATTCCGGGGCGCGGGAGAGACCCAGTACTTC | CSARFRGAGETQYF
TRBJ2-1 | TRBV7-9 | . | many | TGTGCCAGCAGCTCGGGGGATGAGCAGTTCTTC | CASSSGDEQFF
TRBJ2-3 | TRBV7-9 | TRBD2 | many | TGTGCCAGCAGCTTCCCGACTAGCGGGACCGACACAGATACGCAGTATTTT | CASSFPTSGTDTDTQYF
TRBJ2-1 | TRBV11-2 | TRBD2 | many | TGTGCCAGCAGCCCCGGGGCTAGCGGGTTATTTGAGCAGTTCTTC | CASSPGASGLFEQFF
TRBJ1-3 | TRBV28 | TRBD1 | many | TGTGCCAGCAGTTTCGGGACAGCGTTTATTTCTGGAAACACCATATATTTT | CASSFGTAFISGNTIYF
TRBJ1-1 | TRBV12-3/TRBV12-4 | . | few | TGTGCCAGCAGCGCCGGGACGGGTGTCGCCCCAAATGAAGCTTTCTTT | CASSAGTGVAPNEAFF
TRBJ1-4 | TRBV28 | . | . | TGTGCCAGCAGTTTATTGTCAGAAGGTGAAAAACTGTTTTTT | CASSLLSEGEKLFF
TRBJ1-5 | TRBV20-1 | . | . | TGCAGTGCTAGAGATCTCAGGGGCTGGGATAGCAATCAGCCCCAGCATTTT | CSARDLRGWDSNQPQHF
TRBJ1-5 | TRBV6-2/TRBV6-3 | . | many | TGTGCCAGCAGGGACCAGGGAACTAGCAATCAGCCCCAGCATTTT | CASRDQGTSNQPQHF
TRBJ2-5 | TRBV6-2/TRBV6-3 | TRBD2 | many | TGTGCCAGCAGTTACAGGTCTAGCGGGTACCAAGAGACCCAGTACTTC | CASSYRSSGYQETQYF
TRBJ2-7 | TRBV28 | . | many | TGTGCCAGCAGTTTAGGAAAGACCGGACGGGGGCTCTACGAGCAGTACTTC | CASSLGKTGRGLYEQYF
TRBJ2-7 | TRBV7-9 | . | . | TGTGCCAGCAGCTTAGCCGAAACCACGCGGGAGCAGTACTTC | CASSLAETTREQYF
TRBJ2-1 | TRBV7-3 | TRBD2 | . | TGTGCCAGCAGCTTATTTCCTAGCGGGAGTTTAGATGAGCAGTTCTTC | CASSLFPSGSLDEQFF
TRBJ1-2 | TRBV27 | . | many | TGTGCCAGCAGGTCCTACCTCAAAGGGGCAGTTGGCTACACCTTC | CASRSYLKGAVGYTF
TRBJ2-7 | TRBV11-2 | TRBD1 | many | TGTGCCAGCAGCTTCACTGGGACAGCTTCCTACGAGCAGTACTTC | CASSFTGTASYEQYF
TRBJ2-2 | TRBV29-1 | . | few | TGCAGCGTTGAAGGGAGGGATTGGGGATCGATCACCGGGGAGCTGTTTTTT | CSVEGRDWGSITGELFF
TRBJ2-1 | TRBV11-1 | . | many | TGTGCCAGCAGCCGAGGTAGGGCGTTAAGCTCCTACAATGAGCAGTTCTTC | CASSRGRALSSYNEQFF
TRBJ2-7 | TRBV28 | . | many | TGTGCCAGCAGTTTCCGTCGTGGCTCCTACGAGCAGTACTTC | CASSFRRGSYEQYF
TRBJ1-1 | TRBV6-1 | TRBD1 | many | TGTGCCAGCAGTAAAGACAGGGGGCTTGAAGCTTTCTTT | CASSKDRGLEAFF